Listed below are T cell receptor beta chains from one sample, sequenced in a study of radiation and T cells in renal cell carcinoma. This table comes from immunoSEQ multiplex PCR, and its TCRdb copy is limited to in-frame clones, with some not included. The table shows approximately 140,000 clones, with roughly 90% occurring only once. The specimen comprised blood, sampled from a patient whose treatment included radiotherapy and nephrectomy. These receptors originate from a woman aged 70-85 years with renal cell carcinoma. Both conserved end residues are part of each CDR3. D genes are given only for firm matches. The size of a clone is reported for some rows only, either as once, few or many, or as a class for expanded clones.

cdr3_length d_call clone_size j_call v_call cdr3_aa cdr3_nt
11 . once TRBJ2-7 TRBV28 CASRGPYEQYF TGTGCCAGCAGAGGACCTTACGAGCAGTACTTC
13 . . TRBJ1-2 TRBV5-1 CASRGPTNYGYTF TGCGCCAGCAGGGGTCCTACTAACTATGGCTACACCTTC
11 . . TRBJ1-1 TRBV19 CASMRGAGAFF TGTGCCAGTATGCGGGGGGCCGGGGCTTTCTTT
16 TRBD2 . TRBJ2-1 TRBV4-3 CASSQTNGGGNNEQFF TGCGCCAGCAGCCAAACCAACGGGGGGGGAAACAATGAGCAGTTCTTC
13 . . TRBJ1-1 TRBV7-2 CASSKEGSTEAFF TGTGCCAGCAGCAAAGAGGGGAGCACTGAAGCTTTCTTT
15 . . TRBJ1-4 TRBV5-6 CASSLEGGMGEKLFF TGTGCCAGCAGCTTGGAGGGGGGAATGGGTGAAAAACTGTTTTTT
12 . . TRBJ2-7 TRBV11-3 CASSLDYYEQYF TGTGCCAGCAGCTTAGATTACTACGAGCAGTACTTC
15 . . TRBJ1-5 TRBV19 CATKDSPVSNQPQHF TGTGCCACCAAGGACAGCCCGGTTAGCAATCAGCCCCAGCATTTT
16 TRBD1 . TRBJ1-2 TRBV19 CASSSDRNAGNYGYTF TGTGCCAGTAGTTCGGACAGGAATGCGGGTAACTATGGCTACACCTTC
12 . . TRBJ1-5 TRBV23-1 CASSPGNQPQHF TGCGCCAGCAGTCCAGGCAATCAGCCCCAGCATTTT
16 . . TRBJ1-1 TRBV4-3 CASSQDGEGRNTEAFF TGCGCCAGCAGCCAAGATGGGGAGGGGCGGAACACTGAAGCTTTCTTT
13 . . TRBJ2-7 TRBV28 CASSLVGYYEQYF TGTGCCAGCAGTTTGGTAGGATACTACGAGCAGTACTTC
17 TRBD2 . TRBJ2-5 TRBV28 CASSFGLAGGLQETQYF TGTGCCAGCAGTTTCGGTCTAGCGGGGGGTTTACAAGAGACCCAGTACTTC
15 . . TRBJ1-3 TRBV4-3 CASSQGQDSGNTIYF TGCGCCAGCAGCCAAGGACAGGACTCTGGAAACACCATATATTTT
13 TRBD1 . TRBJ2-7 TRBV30 CAWSGQGSYEQYF TGCGCCTGGAGTGGACAGGGCTCCTACGAGCAGTACTTC
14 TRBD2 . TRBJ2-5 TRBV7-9 CASSSTSGVETQYF TGTGCCAGCAGCTCGACTAGCGGGGTAGAGACCCAGTACTTC
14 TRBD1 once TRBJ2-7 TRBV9 CASSEGDSSYEQYF TGTGCCAGCAGCGAGGGGGACAGTTCCTACGAGCAGTACTTC
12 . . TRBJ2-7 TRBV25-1 CASKGGTYEQYF TGTGCCAGCAAAGGTGGCACCTACGAGCAGTACTTC
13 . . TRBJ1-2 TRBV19 CASSIPGHYGYTF TGTGCCAGTAGTATCCCCGGGCACTATGGCTACACCTTC
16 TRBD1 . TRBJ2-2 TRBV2 CASKRTGGAGTGELFF TGTGCCAGCAAGCGGACAGGGGGCGCGGGCACCGGGGAGCTGTTTTTT
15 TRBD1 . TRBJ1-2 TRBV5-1 CASSSTGGSNYGYTF TGCGCCAGCAGCTCCACAGGGGGCTCTAACTATGGCTACACCTTC
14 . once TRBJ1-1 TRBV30 CAWSSRGSGTEAFF TGTGCCTGGAGTTCACGGGGGAGTGGCACTGAAGCTTTCTTT
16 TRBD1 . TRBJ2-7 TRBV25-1 CASSDSGTGNSYEQYF TGTGCCAGCAGTGACTCCGGGACAGGTAATTCCTACGAGCAGTACTTC
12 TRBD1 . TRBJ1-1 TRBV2 CASKGQGAEAFF TGTGCCAGCAAGGGACAGGGCGCTGAAGCTTTCTTT
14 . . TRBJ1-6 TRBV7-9 CASLPGDTISPLHF TGTGCCAGCCTTCCTGGGGACACAATTTCACCCCTCCACTTT
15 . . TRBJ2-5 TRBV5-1 CASSLGIQGKETQYF TGCGCCAGCAGCTTGGGCATTCAGGGAAAGGAGACCCAGTACTTC